The T cell receptor beta chain described here comes from a study of blood T cell repertoires in COVID-19. Profiling relied on immunoSEQ multiplex PCR, and the TCRdb table lists in-frame clones only, not all of them. The repertoire includes 300,000 to 450,000 clones, around 87% of them detected once, and approximately 1% sits in the top ten. Trimming took 8 bases from V and 0 from J, leaving 10 bases between them. In germline, CDR1 is LNHDA, CDR2 SQIVND (reference sequence). The CDR3 loop spans 14 amino acids. The sample taken for sequencing was PBMCs or T cells enriched from blood (not recorded which). The chain has TRBV19 and TRBJ2-2; D call uncertain. The sequence came from a young man who had recovered from COVID-19. CDR3 bases: TGTGCCAGTCGGTTGAAATCGAACACCGGGGAGCTGTTTTTT. Protein sequence: CASRLKSNTGELFF.